This TCR beta chain was sequenced for a study of Graves' ophthalmopathy and Graves' hyperthyroidism. Study summary: Before any treatment was given, at initial diagnosis, peripheral blood was collected.

In this sample, this clonotype turned up many times. Germline-derived CDR1 and CDR2 are SGHAT and FQNNGV. The trim removed 6 bases at V and 5 bases at J, leaving 9 bases unmatched. The CDR3 spans 15 residues. It was from roughly 10 ml of fresh peripheral blood that the PBMCs came. RNA transcripts were the source from which TCR beta CDR3 regions were amplified. First-round RT-PCR employed HTBI primers, with a second-round multiplex PCR after it. From the multiplex PCR reads, TCRdb called clonotypes with MiXCR, one entry per CDR3 protein. The repertoire holds some 750,000 distinct CDR3 sequences, around 40% seen once, with around 40% in the top ten.

This receptor was taken from an adult man with Graves' ophthalmopathy. Sequencing used peripheral blood. The chain links TRBV11-2 to TRBJ2-7; 11 nucleotides match TRBD2. CDR3 sequence: CASSPFSGRADEQYF. In nucleotides, the CDR3 is TGTGCCAGCAGTCCCTTTAGCGGGAGGGCGGACGAGCAGTACTTC.